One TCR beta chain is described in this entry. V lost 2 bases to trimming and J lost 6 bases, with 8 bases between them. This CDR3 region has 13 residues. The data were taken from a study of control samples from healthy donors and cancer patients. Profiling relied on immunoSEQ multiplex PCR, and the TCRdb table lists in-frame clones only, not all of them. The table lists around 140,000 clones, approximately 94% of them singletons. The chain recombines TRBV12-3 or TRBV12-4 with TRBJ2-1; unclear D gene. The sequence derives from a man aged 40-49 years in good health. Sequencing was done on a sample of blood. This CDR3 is CASSLSIVNEQFF. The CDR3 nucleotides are TGTGCCAGCAGTTTATCGATAGTCAATGAGCAGTTCTTC.